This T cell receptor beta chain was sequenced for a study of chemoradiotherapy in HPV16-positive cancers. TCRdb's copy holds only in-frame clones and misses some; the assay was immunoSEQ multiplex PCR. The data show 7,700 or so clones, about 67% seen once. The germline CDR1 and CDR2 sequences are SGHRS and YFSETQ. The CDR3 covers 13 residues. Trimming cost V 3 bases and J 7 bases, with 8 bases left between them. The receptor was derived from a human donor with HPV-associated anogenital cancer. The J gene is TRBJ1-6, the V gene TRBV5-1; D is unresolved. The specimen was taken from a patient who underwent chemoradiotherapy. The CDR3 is CASSSLGNSPLHF. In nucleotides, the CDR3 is TGCGCCAGCAGCTCGTTAGGCAATTCACCCCTCCACTTT. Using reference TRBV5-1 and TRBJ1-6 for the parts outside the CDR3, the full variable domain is KAGVTQTPRYLIKTRGQQVTLSCSPISGHRSVSWYQQTPGQGLQFLFEYFSETQRNKGNFPGRFSGRQFSNSRSEMNVSTLELGDSALYLCASSSLGNSPLHFGNGTRLTVT.